This T cell receptor beta chain is drawn from a study of beta chain features in type 1 diabetes. Points from the study as a whole: For patients, the naive, central memory and Treg TCRB repertoires appeared more alike than for healthy donors.

This clone was detected only a few times. The antigen remains undetermined. The CDR3 is 14 residues long. The germline gives CDR1 LNHDA, CDR2 SQIVND (reference sequence). The V and J ends lost 7 bases and 0 bases respectively, with 10 bases between them. The authors sorted CD4+ naive, central memory, regulatory and stem cell-like memory cells via CD45RO/CCR7/CD25/CD127/CD95/CD27. The whole isolated RNA underwent reverse transcription, so sequencing captured expressed TCRB transcripts. The protocol was immunoSEQ multiplex PCR, while the TCRdb copy is restricted to in-frame clones and leaves out a portion. The data show about 200,000 clones, with roughly a tenth seen just once and over 1% held by the top ten.

Sequencing input: central memory CD4+ T cells from blood. The rearrangement links TRBV19 to TRBJ1-3; D ambiguous. The receptor was isolated from a young man in good health. The CDR3 nucleotides are TGTGCCAGTACAGAGGTCCGCTCTGGAAACACCATATATTTT. Protein: CASTEVRSGNTIYF.